Shown below are 27 T cell receptor beta chains from a single sample sequenced in a study of cytomegalovirus exposure and HLA in healthy donors. In the PCR, 60 Vbeta and 13 Jbeta primers were used. Repertoires were generated with immunoSEQ multiplex PCR, while TCRdb's copy carries only in-frame clones and drops some. Of about 130,000 clones in the sample, about four fifths were seen once. Sequenced material: PBMCs. Receptors were obtained from a man in his late teens or twenties in good health and CMV-seronegative.

This clone was observed a few times. The V gene is TRBV5-1, the J gene TRBJ2-3; 9 positions agree with TRBD2. Germline V gene lookup returns CDR1 SGHRS and CDR2 YFSETQ. The junction had 5 bases not matched to a gene; V was cut back by 0 bases and J by 6 bases. The CDR3 runs to 15 residues. CDR3 sequence (DNA): TGCGCCAGCAGCTTGGACCGGACTAGCGTGGATACGCAGTATTTT. It specifies CASSLDRTSVDTQYF.

The V gene is TRBV6-4, the J gene TRBJ1-4, with D tentatively TRBD1 (6 bases). Trimming stripped 6 bases from V and 4 bases from J, with 15 bases between. The germline V gene encodes CDR1 MRHNA and CDR2 SNTAGT. CDR3 size: 15 residues. The CDR3 DNA reads TGTGCCAGCAGCTTAGGACAGTCGATTAATGAAAAACTGTTTTTT. Its protein is CASSLGQSINEKLFF.

The rearrangement links TRBV19 to TRBJ2-1, with TRBD2 identical over 11 bases. From germline, CDR1 is LNHDA and CDR2 SQIVND (reference sequence). The CDR3 is made up of 16 amino acids. The V segment lost 6 bases and the J segment 12 bases; nucleotides outside the gene matches: 16. CDR3 amino acids: CASRGQTSGIFAPQFF. DNA of the CDR3: TGTGCCAGTAGGGGACAGACTAGCGGGATCTTTGCGCCGCAGTTCTTC.

The V and J genes are TRBV6-1 and TRBJ1-2, with 7 bases fitting TRBD1. The V segment lost 5 bases and the J segment 3 bases; nucleotides outside the gene matches: 6. The V gene's germline CDR1 is MNHNS and CDR2 SASEGT. CDR3 size: 14 residues. In nucleotides, the CDR3 is TGTGCCAGCAGTTCACGACAGGGATACTATGGCTACACCTTC. This gives the protein CASSSRQGYYGYTF.

The chain couples TRBV30 to TRBJ2-2; D perhaps matches TRBD1 (6 bases). Germline V gene sequence: CDR1 GTSNPN, CDR2 SVGIG (reference sequence). Trimming removed 1 base at V and 6 bases at J, with 12 bases between. The CDR3 length is 14 residues. The CDR3 protein is CAWSEQGWAGELFF. The DNA of the CDR3 is TGTGCCTGGAGTGAACAGGGCTGGGCCGGGGAGCTGTTTTTT.

The chain combines TRBV28 with TRBJ2-7; TRBD2 aligns across 10 bases. This CDR3 region has 13 residues. CDR1 and CDR2 (germline): MDHEN, SYDVKM. The V and J ends lost 9 bases and 2 bases, in that order; junction bases with no gene match: 4. The CDR3 reads CASTSGDTYEQYF. CDR3 nucleotides: TGTGCCAGTACTAGCGGGGACACCTACGAGCAGTACTTC.

This sequence joins TRBV28 and TRBJ1-5; no reliable D call. The CDR3 has 15 amino acids. The V gene's germline CDR1 is MDHEN and CDR2 SYDVKM. V gave up 5 bases and J gave up 0 bases, with 11 bases separating them. The CDR3 bases are TGTGCCAGCAGTCCCTCGCAGTTTAGCAATCAGCCCCAGCATTTT. This gives the protein CASSPSQFSNQPQHF. The entire variable domain, with the rest obtained from reference TRBV28 and TRBJ1-5, is as follows: DVKVTQSSRYLVKRTGEKVFLECVQDMDHENMFWYRQDPGLGLRLIYFSYDVKMKEKGDIPEGYSVSREKKERFSLILESASTNQTSMYLCASSPSQFSNQPQHFGDGTRLSIL.

V and J are TRBV19 and TRBJ2-1, with D unresolved. The CDR3 totals 13 residues. The V and J ends lost 6 bases and 3 bases respectively, with 9 bases between them. Germline loops: CDR1 LNHDA, CDR2 SQIVND (reference sequence). CDR3 region: CASSVNFYNEQFF. In DNA, the CDR3 is TGTGCCAGTAGCGTCAACTTCTACAATGAGCAGTTCTTC.

This clone came up once. The chain combines TRBV18 with TRBJ1-4; D gene unclear. This CDR3 has 13 amino acids. The germline gives CDR1 KGHSH, CDR2 LQKENI. Trimming took off 2 bases at V and 7 bases at J, with 8 bases between the two ends. The CDR3 here is CASSPSEGEKLFF. In nucleotides, the CDR3 is TGTGCCAGCTCACCATCCGAGGGTGAAAAACTGTTTTTT.

This chain links TRBV28 with TRBJ1-2; tentatively, D is TRBD1 (6 bases). Germline CDR1 is MDHEN and CDR2 is SYDVKM. CDR3 length: 16 residues. V lost 5 bases, J lost 8 bases, and 24 bases lay in between. The CDR3 region is CASSDTSQTGVGGYTF. The CDR3 region has the DNA TGTGCCAGCAGTGACACATCCCAGACAGGCGTAGGAGGCTACACCTTC.

This clone appeared a few times. This chain links TRBV5-1 with TRBJ2-3; 8 bases agree with TRBD2. The germline CDR1 and CDR2 sequences are SGHRS and YFSETQ. J was trimmed by 6 bases and V by 5 bases; bases with no gene match: 5. This CDR3 region has 13 residues. CDR3 loop: CASRLAVRDTQYF. Here the CDR3 DNA reads TGCGCCAGCAGACTAGCGGTTCGGGATACGCAGTATTTT.

This rearrangement joins TRBV5-8 to TRBJ1-2; 8 nucleotides line up with TRBD1. V lost 4 bases and J lost 2; bases outside the gene matches: 10. Germline assignment: CDR1 SGHTS and CDR2 YDEGEE. The length of the CDR3 is 16 residues. CDR3 DNA sequence: TGTGCCAGCAGCGAGACCGGGACAGGAAAAAACTATGGCTACACCTTC. It codes for CASSETGTGKNYGYTF.

This rearrangement joins TRBV18 to TRBJ2-7, with TRBD2 as a possible D gene (5 bases). Germline CDR1 reads KGHSH; CDR2 reads LQKENI. This CDR3 has 14 residues. V was clipped by 3 bases and J by 1 base, with 10 bases between them. CDR3 nucleotide sequence: TGTGCCAGCTCACCCAGCGGCACTTCCTACGAGCAGTACTTC. Translating gives CASSPSGTSYEQYF.

The rearrangement links TRBV7-9 to TRBJ2-2; 10 nucleotides line up with TRBD2. Trimming cost V 1 base and J 6 bases; bases outside gene matches: 5. This CDR3 has 16 amino acids. Germline CDR1 SEHNR, CDR2 FQNEAQ (reference sequence). CDR3 nucleotides: TGTGCCAGCAGCTTAGTTGCTAGCGGGAGCGCCGGGGAGCTGTTTTTT. Translating it yields CASSLVASGSAGELFF.

The chain employs TRBV6-1 and TRBJ2-2, with 8 nucleotides matching TRBD2. The trim removed 7 bases at V and 7 bases at J, leaving 8 bases unmatched. The CDR3 contains 14 residues. CDR1 is MNHNS and CDR2 is SASEGT in the germline V gene. As DNA, the CDR3 is TGTGCCAGCACAAGGCGGGAGGCTATCGGGGAGCTGTTTTTT. It translates to CASTRREAIGELFF.

CDR3 sequence reads: CASSPTGGDLYEQYF. The DNA for the CDR3 is TGTGCCAGCAGCCCTACAGGGGGCGATCTCTACGAGCAGTACTTC. The chain employs TRBV27 and TRBJ2-7; 9 bases are a match to TRBD1. Germline loops: CDR1 MNHEY, CDR2 SMNVEV (reference sequence). The CDR3 is 15 residues long. The J segment lost 3 bases and the V segment lost 6 bases, leaving 9 bases of the junction unmatched.

V usage is TRBV19 and J usage is TRBJ2-1; 10 bases align to TRBD2. CDR3 size: 18 residues. V shed 0 bases, J shed 2 bases, and the junction held 7 bases outside the gene matches. Germline V gene data show CDR1 as LNHDA and CDR2 as SQIVND (reference sequence). The CDR3 is CASSIDRVAGGTYNEQFF. The CDR3, as DNA: TGTGCCAGTAGTATAGATCGTGTAGCGGGAGGAACCTACAATGAGCAGTTCTTC. The entire variable domain, with the rest obtained from reference TRBV19 and TRBJ2-1, is as follows: DGGITQSPKYLFRKEGQNVTLSCEQNLNHDAMYWYRQDPGQGLRLIYYSQIVNDFQKGDIAEGYSVSREKKESFPLTVTSAQKNPTAFYLCASSIDRVAGGTYNEQFFGPGTRLTVL.

V usage is TRBV19 and J usage is TRBJ2-5; a weak D match, TRBD1 (6 bases). The CDR3 has 12 amino acids. Trimming cost V 10 bases and J 4 bases, with 13 bases left between them. Germline loops: CDR1 LNHDA, CDR2 SQIVND (reference sequence). In nucleotides, the CDR3 is TGTGCCACCAGACAGGCTGGAGAGACCCAGTACTTC. Protein sequence: CATRQAGETQYF.

The chain couples TRBV10-1 to TRBJ2-1; 7 bases line up with TRBD2. The germline V gene encodes CDR1 WNHNN and CDR2 SYGVQD (reference sequence). The junction had 7 bases not matched to a gene; V was cut back by 5 bases and J by 0 bases. CDR3 length: 16 amino acids. CDR3 bases: TGCGCCAGCAGTCATCTAGCGGATAGCTCCTACAATGAGCAGTTCTTC. Its translation: CASSHLADSSYNEQFF.

The chain recombines TRBV13 with TRBJ1-1; D is unclear. Trimming took off 0 bases at V and 3 bases at J, with 11 bases between the two ends. CDR3 size: 15 residues. Per the germline V gene, CDR1 is PRHDT and CDR2 is FYEKMQ (reference sequence). CDR3 bases: TGTGCCAGCAGCTTAGGGCGGGTGATGGACACTGAAGCTTTCTTT. Its translation is CASSLGRVMDTEAFF. Looking up the rest from reference TRBV13 and TRBJ1-1 gives the full variable domain: AAGVIQSPRHLIKEKRETATLKCYPIPRHDTVYWYQQGPGQDPQFLISFYEKMQSDKGSIPDRFSAQQFSDYHSELNMSSLELGDSALYFCASSLGRVMDTEAFFGQGTRLTVV.

This clone showed up just a few times. The genes are TRBV4-2 and TRBJ1-4, with D perhaps TRBD1 (6 bases). Trimming cost V 2 bases and J 5 bases, with 12 bases left between them. The CDR3 has 15 amino acids. CDR1 and CDR2 from the germline V gene are LGHNA and YNFKEQ. The CDR3 region is CASSQTGRENEKLFF. The CDR3 DNA reads TGTGCCAGCAGCCAAACAGGGAGGGAAAATGAAAAACTGTTTTTT.

The rearrangement uses TRBV18 and TRBJ2-1, with D possibly TRBD2 on 5 matching bases. Germline V gene data show CDR1 as KGHSH and CDR2 as LQKENI. V was clipped by 3 bases and J by 9 bases, with 15 bases between them. CDR3 length equals 14 residues. The CDR3 here is CASSPLAGCGEQFF. The CDR3 DNA reads as TGTGCCAGCTCACCCCTAGCTGGGTGTGGTGAGCAGTTCTTC.

This clone showed up just a few times. The chain uses TRBV6-5 and TRBJ1-1; D is unclear. The germline gives CDR1 MNHEY, CDR2 SVGAGI. The V gene lost 0 bases and the J gene lost 1 base, with 12 bases spanning the gap. The CDR3 consists of 16 residues. CDR3 DNA: TGTGCCAGCAGTTACTCAGCATTATGGTCGAACACTGAAGCTTTCTTT. This gives the protein CASSYSALWSNTEAFF.

This chain links TRBV5-4 with TRBJ1-1, with D perhaps TRBD1 (6 bases). Trimming shortened V by 4 bases and J by 4 bases, and 17 bases separated the two germline ends. Per the germline V gene, CDR1 is SGHNT and CDR2 is YYREEE (reference sequence). This CDR3 region has 15 residues. For the CDR3, the DNA is TGTGCCAGCAGCCCATCCTTTTTAGGGGGCACTGAAGCTTTCTTT. This translates into CASSPSFLGGTEAFF.

The rearrangement joins TRBV5-1 to TRBJ1-1; D gene unclear. V was trimmed by 2 bases and J by 2 bases, leaving 16 bases between them. CDR1 and CDR2 from the germline V gene are SGHRS and YFSETQ. CDR3 length: 16 amino acids. The CDR3 spells CASSLGGSIANTEAFF. The CDR3 DNA reads TGCGCCAGCAGCTTAGGCGGTTCCATCGCTAACACTGAAGCTTTCTTT. Variable domain in full (rest from reference TRBV5-1 and TRBJ1-1): KAGVTQTPRYLIKTRGQQVTLSCSPISGHRSVSWYQQTPGQGLQFLFEYFSETQRNKGNFPGRFSGRQFSNSRSEMNVSTLELGDSALYLCASSLGGSIANTEAFFGQGTRLTVV.

The gene calls are TRBV6-6 and TRBJ2-1; D perhaps matches TRBD2 (6 bases). CDR3 length: 15 residues. Germline V CDR1 and CDR2: MNHNY, SVGAGI (reference sequence). Trimming took 4 bases from V and 9 from J, leaving 19 bases between them. CDR3 protein: CASSSIAEGMCEQFF. CDR3 sequence (DNA): TGTGCCAGCAGTTCCATAGCGGAGGGGATGTGTGAGCAGTTCTTC.

The chain recombines TRBV11-2 with TRBJ1-4; D may be TRBD1 (6 bases). V lost 5 bases and J lost 7, with 14 bases in between. The germline V gene encodes CDR1 SGHAT and CDR2 FQNNGV. The CDR3 sequence is 14 residues long. The CDR3 here is CASSPTGQFEKLFF. The CDR3 DNA sequence: TGTGCCAGCAGCCCTACCGGACAGTTTGAAAAACTGTTTTTT.